This T cell receptor beta chain appears in the sequencing data of a study of response to subunit inactivated influenza vaccine. General study results and limits: Few additional T cells are recruited per seasonal influenza vaccination, authors suggested.

With regard to this clonotype: Its matching antigen is unknown.

Each CDR3 protein gets one entry after TCRdb re-called the RT-PCR reads with MiXCR. In the table there are 860,000 or so distinct CDR3 sequences, about 20% of which are singletons. The sequence derives from a man aged 45-65 years who received an inactivated influenza vaccine. Sequenced here: PBMCs from blood, sampled about 5 days after vaccination.

The chain's CDR3 is CASSKGTIRGGSYNEQFF. In DNA form, the CDR3 reads TGTGCCAGCAGCAAGGGGACCATTCGCGGGGGCTCCTACAATGAGCAGTTCTTC. The chain recombines TRBV9 with TRBJ2-1; 7 nucleotides agree with TRBD2. Germline assignment: CDR1 SGDLS and CDR2 YYNGEE. The J segment lost 0 bases and the V segment lost 4 bases, leaving 13 bases of the junction unmatched. The CDR3 runs 18 residues.